Listed below are T cell receptor beta chains from one sample, sequenced in a study of blood T cell repertoires in COVID-19. Some clones are missing from TCRdb's copy, which holds only in-frame ones; the method was immunoSEQ multiplex PCR. There are 250,000 or so clones in the sample; 70% to 90% occur only once, and 5% to 8% lies in the top ten. Sequencing input: PBMCs or T cells enriched from blood (not recorded which). Every receptor here comes from a woman aged 45 to 65 who had been exposed to COVID-19. Both conserved end residues are part of each CDR3. D genes are given only for firm matches. A clone size is listed for some rows: how often the clone was seen (once, few, many), or a class if it is expanded.

v_call: TRBV5-1
clone_size: NA
j_call: TRBJ1-2
d_call: TRBD1
cdr3_nt: TGCGCCAGCAGCTTGGGGACAGGGGGCGATAATCTAAGCTACACCTTC
cdr3_aa: CASSLGTGGDNLSYTF

v_call: TRBV28
clone_size: NA
j_call: TRBJ1-1
d_call: TRBD1
cdr3_nt: TGTGCCAGCAGCCGGGACAGGGCCCCGAACACTGAAGCTTTCTTT
cdr3_aa: CASSRDRAPNTEAFF

v_call: TRBV19
clone_size: NA
j_call: TRBJ1-6
d_call: TRBD1
cdr3_nt: TGTGCCAGTAGTATCGCAGCAGGGGGCTCCGGTTCACCCCTCCACTTT
cdr3_aa: CASSIAAGGSGSPLHF

v_call: TRBV18
clone_size: NA
j_call: TRBJ1-1
d_call: TRBD1
cdr3_nt: TGTGCCAGCTCCCGCCAGGACGGACAGGGGCGGGGGGTGAACACTGAAGCTTTCTTT
cdr3_aa: CASSRQDGQGRGVNTEAFF

v_call: TRBV18
clone_size: NA
j_call: TRBJ1-1
d_call: NA
cdr3_nt: TGTGCCAGCTCACCACCGGGGGGGGCGCACACTGAAGCTTTCTTT
cdr3_aa: CASSPPGGAHTEAFF

v_call: TRBV2
clone_size: NA
j_call: TRBJ1-1
d_call: TRBD1
cdr3_nt: TGTGCCAGCAGTGACAGGGGGCAAGAACACGTTGAAGCTTTCTTT
cdr3_aa: CASSDRGQEHVEAFF

v_call: TRBV18
clone_size: NA
j_call: TRBJ1-5
d_call: TRBD1
cdr3_nt: TGTGCCAGCTCGACTGGACAGGGAAATCAGCCCCAGCATTTT
cdr3_aa: CASSTGQGNQPQHF

v_call: TRBV5-1
clone_size: NA
j_call: TRBJ1-1
d_call: NA
cdr3_nt: TGCGCCAGCAGCTCCCGAGCTCAGGGGAGGAACACTGAAGCTTTCTTT
cdr3_aa: CASSSRAQGRNTEAFF

v_call: TRBV21-1
clone_size: NA
j_call: TRBJ1-5
d_call: NA
cdr3_nt: TGTGCCAGCAGGTCAGGGCCAAATCAGCCCCAGCATTTT
cdr3_aa: CASRSGPNQPQHF

v_call: TRBV11-2
clone_size: once
j_call: TRBJ2-2
d_call: TRBD2
cdr3_nt: TGTGCCAGCAGCATTTGGACTAGCCCCTTCGCCGGGGAGCTGTTTTTT
cdr3_aa: CASSIWTSPFAGELFF

v_call: TRBV7-8
clone_size: NA
j_call: TRBJ1-2
d_call: TRBD1
cdr3_nt: TGTGCCAGCAGCTTAGGAGGACAGGGGCCCGCATCATCCTTC
cdr3_aa: CASSLGGQGPASSF